Listed below are T cell receptor beta chains from one sample, sequenced in a study of T cell repertoires in cytomegalovirus infection. One entry per CDR3 protein results from TCRdb running MiXCR on the reads. The sample has approximately 730,000 distinct CDR3 sequences, about 30% seen once. No antigen has been assigned to these receptors. The sequences come from cultured PBMCs, collected from culture after CMV antigen stimulation. Receptors originate from a human donor in good health (CMV status not recorded). Some clones in this sample may be carry-over from other donors' samples. Both conserved end residues are part of each CDR3. The order of the fields is J gene, V gene, clone size, D gene, CDR3 protein, CDR3 DNA. A D gene is named only where the DNA matches it firmly. Expanded clones get a size class; other rows say once, few or many, or leave the size out.

>TRBJ2-7|TRBV28|.|TRBD1
CASRVPGGGYEQYF
TGTGCCAGCAGAGTCCCAGGGGGCGGCTACGAGCAGTACTTC
>TRBJ1-2|TRBV4-2|.|TRBD1
CASSQDQGGGYTF
TGTGCCAGCAGCCAAGATCAGGGGGGCGGCTACACCTTC
>TRBJ1-1|TRBV10-3|.|TRBD1
CAIRLQGLNTEAFF
TGTGCCATCAGACTACAGGGGTTGAACACTGAAGCTTTCTTT
>TRBJ2-3|TRBV7-8|.|TRBD2
CASSFRIAGGDTQYF
TGTGCCAGCAGCTTTCGAATAGCGGGAGGGGATACGCAGTATTTT
>TRBJ2-7|TRBV28|.|.
CASTPSTAGYEQYF
TGTGCCAGCACCCCCAGTACGGCAGGGTACGAGCAGTACTTC
>TRBJ2-5|TRBV28|once|.
CASSASIGALGQETQYF
TGTGCCAGCAGCGCAAGTATCGGGGCTTTGGGCCAAGAGACCCAGTACTTC
>TRBJ1-2|TRBV18|few|TRBD1
CASSTLGQGSHGYTF
TGTGCCAGCTCCACTCTGGGACAGGGTTCCCATGGCTACACCTTC
>TRBJ2-7|TRBV19|once|.
CASSNGLIYEQYF
TGTGCCAGTAGCAACGGACTGATATACGAGCAGTACTTC
>TRBJ1-1|TRBV20-1|.|.
CSARSGPLNTEAFF
TGCAGTGCTAGAAGTGGCCCTCTGAACACTGAAGCTTTCTTT
>TRBJ1-1|TRBV11-2|few|.
CASSLGRRPTEAFF
TGTGCCAGCAGCTTAGGAAGGCGCCCCACTGAAGCTTTCTTT
>TRBJ2-5|TRBV20-1|few|.
CSSQEGWGGRATQYF
TGCAGTTCTCAAGAGGGGTGGGGGGGCAGGGCGACCCAGTACTTC
>TRBJ1-5|TRBV6-4|.|.
CASSPGPGPQPQHF
TGTGCCAGCAGCCCGGGCCCAGGGCCTCAGCCCCAGCATTTT
>TRBJ1-6|TRBV6-1|few|.
CASSPWRQTNSPLHF
TGTGCCAGCAGCCCATGGCGGCAGACGAATTCACCCCTCCACTTT
>TRBJ1-5|TRBV5-4|once|.
CASSLGGADSNQPQHF
TGTGCCAGCAGCTTGGGCGGAGCCGATAGCAATCAGCCCCAGCATTTT
>TRBJ2-1|TRBV20-1|.|.
CSARDRSGEGNEQFF
TGCAGTGCTAGAGATCGGTCGGGAGAAGGTAATGAGCAGTTCTTC
>TRBJ1-3|TRBV6-6|.|.
CASSYGHIMAGNTIYF
TGTGCCAGCAGTTACGGGCACATAATGGCTGGAAACACCATATATTTT
>TRBJ2-5|TRBV7-2|.|TRBD1
CASSDRGTFETQYF
TGTGCCAGCAGTGACAGGGGGACGTTCGAGACCCAGTACTTC
>TRBJ2-3|TRBV6-1|.|TRBD2
CASSGVAGGPDTQYF
TGTGCCAGCAGTGGGGTAGCGGGAGGCCCCGATACGCAGTATTTT
>TRBJ2-1|TRBV10-3|.|TRBD2
CAIANPGGRAGGEQFF
TGTGCCATCGCAAACCCGGGCGGGAGGGCCGGGGGTGAGCAGTTCTTC
>TRBJ2-1|TRBV11-2|few|TRBD2
CASSLRGAGTSGNEQFF
TGTGCCAGCAGCTTAAGGGGTGCCGGGACTAGCGGCAATGAGCAGTTCTTC